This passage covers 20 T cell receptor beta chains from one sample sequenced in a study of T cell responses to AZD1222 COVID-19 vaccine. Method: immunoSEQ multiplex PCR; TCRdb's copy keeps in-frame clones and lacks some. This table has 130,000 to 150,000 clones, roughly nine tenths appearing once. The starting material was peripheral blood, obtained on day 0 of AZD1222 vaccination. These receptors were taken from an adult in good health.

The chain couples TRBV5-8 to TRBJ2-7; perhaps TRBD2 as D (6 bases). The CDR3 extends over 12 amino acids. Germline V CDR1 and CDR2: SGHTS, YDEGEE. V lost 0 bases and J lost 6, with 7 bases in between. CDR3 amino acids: CASSLGRGEQYF. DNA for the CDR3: TGTGCCAGCAGCTTGGGGAGGGGCGAGCAGTACTTC.

The CDR3 bases are TGTGCCAGCAGCCAAGACCCAGGATACACTGAAGCTTTCTTT. Protein sequence: CASSQDPGYTEAFF. The chain joins TRBV3-1 (or the pseudogene TRBV3-2) to TRBJ1-1; D gene uncertain. The length of the CDR3 is 14 residues. The V and J ends lost 0 bases and 3 bases respectively, with 8 bases between them. CDR1 is LGHDT, CDR2 YNNKEL, per germline (reference sequence).

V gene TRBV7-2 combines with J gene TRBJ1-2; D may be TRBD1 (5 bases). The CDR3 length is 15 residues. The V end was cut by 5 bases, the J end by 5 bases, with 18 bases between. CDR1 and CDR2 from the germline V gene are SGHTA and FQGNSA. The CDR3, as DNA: TGTGCCAGCAGCCCTACTCGACAGCCGATATATGGCTACACCTTC. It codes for CASSPTRQPIYGYTF.

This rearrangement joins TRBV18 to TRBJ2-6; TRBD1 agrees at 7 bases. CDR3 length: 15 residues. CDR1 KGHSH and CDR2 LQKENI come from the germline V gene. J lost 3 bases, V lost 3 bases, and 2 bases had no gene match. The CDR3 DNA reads TGTGCCAGCTCACCGACAGGGATTGGGGCCAACGTCCTGACTTTC. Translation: CASSPTGIGANVLTF. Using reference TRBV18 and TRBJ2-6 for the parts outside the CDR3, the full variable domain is NAGVMQNPRHLVRRRGQEARLRCSPMKGHSHVYWYRQLPEEGLKFMVYLQKENIIDESGMPKERFSAEFPKEGPSILRIQQVVRGDSAAYFCASSPTGIGANVLTFGAGSRLTVL.

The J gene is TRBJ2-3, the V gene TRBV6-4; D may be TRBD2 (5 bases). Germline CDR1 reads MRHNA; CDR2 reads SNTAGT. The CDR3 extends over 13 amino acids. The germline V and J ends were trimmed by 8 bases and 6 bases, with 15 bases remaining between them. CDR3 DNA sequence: TGTGCCAGCTCAGCGGAGTTCTCGGATACGCAGTATTTT. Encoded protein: CASSAEFSDTQYF.

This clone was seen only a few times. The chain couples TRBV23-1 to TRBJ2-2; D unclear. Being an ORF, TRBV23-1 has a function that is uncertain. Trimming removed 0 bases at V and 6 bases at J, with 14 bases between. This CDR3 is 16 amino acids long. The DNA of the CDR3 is TGCGCCAGCAGTCAATCCGACAATCCTTCCCCCGGGGAGCTGTTTTTT. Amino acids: CASSQSDNPSPGELFF.

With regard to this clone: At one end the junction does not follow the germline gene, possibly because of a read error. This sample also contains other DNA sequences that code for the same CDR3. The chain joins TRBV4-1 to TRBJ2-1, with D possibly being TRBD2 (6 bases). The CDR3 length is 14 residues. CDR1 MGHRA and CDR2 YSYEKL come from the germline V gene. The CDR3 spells CASSQESREDEQFF. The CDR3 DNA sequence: TGCGCCAGCAGTCAAGAGAGCAGGGAGGATGAGCAGTTCTTC.

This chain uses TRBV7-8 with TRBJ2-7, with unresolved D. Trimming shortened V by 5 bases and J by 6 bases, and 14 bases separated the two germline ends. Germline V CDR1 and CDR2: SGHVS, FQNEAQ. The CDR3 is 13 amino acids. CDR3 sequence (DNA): TGTGCCAGCAGCCCCCATGAGGCCGCCGAGCAGTACTTC. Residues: CASSPHEAAEQYF.

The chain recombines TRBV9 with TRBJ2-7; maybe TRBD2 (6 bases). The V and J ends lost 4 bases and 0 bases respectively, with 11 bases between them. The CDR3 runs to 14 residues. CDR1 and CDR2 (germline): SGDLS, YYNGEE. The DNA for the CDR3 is TGTGCCAGCAGCCCTGGACTAACCTCCTACGAGCAGTACTTC. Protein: CASSPGLTSYEQYF.

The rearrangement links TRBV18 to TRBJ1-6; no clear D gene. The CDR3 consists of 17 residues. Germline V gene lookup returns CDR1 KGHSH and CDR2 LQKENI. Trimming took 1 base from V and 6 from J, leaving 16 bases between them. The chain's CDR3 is CASSPRTGSQFNSPLHF. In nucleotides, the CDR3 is TGTGCCAGCTCACCACGAACCGGGTCACAGTTTAATTCACCCCTCCACTTT. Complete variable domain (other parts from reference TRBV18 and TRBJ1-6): NAGVMQNPRHLVRRRGQEARLRCSPMKGHSHVYWYRQLPEEGLKFMVYLQKENIIDESGMPKERFSAEFPKEGPSILRIQQVVRGDSAAYFCASSPRTGSQFNSPLHFGNGTRLTVT.

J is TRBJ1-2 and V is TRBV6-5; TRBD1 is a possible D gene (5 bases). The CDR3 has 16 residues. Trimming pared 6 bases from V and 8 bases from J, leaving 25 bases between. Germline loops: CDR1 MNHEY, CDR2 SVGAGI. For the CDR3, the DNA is TGTGCCAGCAGCTACAATTCCGGGACCGCGAGGTCCGGCTACACCTTC. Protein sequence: CASSYNSGTARSGYTF.

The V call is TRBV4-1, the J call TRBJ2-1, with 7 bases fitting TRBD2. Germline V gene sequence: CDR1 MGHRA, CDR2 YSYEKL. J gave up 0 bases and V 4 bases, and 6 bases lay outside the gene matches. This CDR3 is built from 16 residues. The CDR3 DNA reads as TGCGCCAGCAGCCTAGGCGGGGGAAGCTCCTACAATGAGCAGTTCTTC. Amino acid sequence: CASSLGGGSSYNEQFF.

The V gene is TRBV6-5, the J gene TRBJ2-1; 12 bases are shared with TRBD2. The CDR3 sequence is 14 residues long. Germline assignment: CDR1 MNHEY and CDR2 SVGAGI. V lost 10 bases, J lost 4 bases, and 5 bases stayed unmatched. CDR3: CATGGLAGYNEQFF. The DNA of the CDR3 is TGTGCCACCGGGGGACTAGCGGGTTACAATGAGCAGTTCTTC.

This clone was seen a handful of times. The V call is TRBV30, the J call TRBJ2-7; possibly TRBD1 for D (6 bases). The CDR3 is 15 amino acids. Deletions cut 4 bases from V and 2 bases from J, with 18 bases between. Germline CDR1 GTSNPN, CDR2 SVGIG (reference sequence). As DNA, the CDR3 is TGTGCCTGGATTAACACCGGGACACGTCCCTACGAGCAGTACTTC. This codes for CAWINTGTRPYEQYF.

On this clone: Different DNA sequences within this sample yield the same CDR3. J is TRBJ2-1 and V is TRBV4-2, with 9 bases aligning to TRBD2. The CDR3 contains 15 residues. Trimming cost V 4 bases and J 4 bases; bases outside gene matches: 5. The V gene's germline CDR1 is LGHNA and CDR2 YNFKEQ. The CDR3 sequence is CASSLSAGGYNEQFF. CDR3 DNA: TGTGCCAGCAGCCTCTCGGCGGGAGGGTACAATGAGCAGTTCTTC.

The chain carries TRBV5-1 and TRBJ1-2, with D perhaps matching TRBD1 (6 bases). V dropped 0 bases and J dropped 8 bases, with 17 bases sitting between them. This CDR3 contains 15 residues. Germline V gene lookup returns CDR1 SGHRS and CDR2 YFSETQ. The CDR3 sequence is CASSLAGTRQVGYTF. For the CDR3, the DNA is TGCGCCAGCAGCTTGGCCGGTACGAGACAGGTCGGCTACACCTTC.

CDR3 sequence reads: CSASMGTSATEAFF. CDR3 in DNA: TGCAGTGCTAGTATGGGGACATCGGCTACTGAAGCTTTCTTT. The chain has TRBV20-1 and TRBJ1-1; D is perhaps TRBD1 (6 bases). Germline CDR1 reads DFQATT; CDR2 reads SNEGSKA (reference sequence). This CDR3 is 14 amino acids long. V lost 3 bases, J lost 5 bases, and 16 bases lay in between.

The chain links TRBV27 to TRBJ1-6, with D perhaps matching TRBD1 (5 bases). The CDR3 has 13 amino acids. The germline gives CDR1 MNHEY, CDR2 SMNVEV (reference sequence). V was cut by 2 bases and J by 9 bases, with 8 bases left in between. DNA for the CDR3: TGTGCCAGCAGTTTAGGGGCATTTTCACCCCTCCACTTT. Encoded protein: CASSLGAFSPLHF.

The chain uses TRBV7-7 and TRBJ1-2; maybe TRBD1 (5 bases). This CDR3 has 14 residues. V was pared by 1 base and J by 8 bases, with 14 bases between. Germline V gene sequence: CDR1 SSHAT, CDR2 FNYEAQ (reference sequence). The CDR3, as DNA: TGTGCCAGCAGCTTAGGGAGGCCAGGGCCGGGCTACACCTTC. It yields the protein CASSLGRPGPGYTF.

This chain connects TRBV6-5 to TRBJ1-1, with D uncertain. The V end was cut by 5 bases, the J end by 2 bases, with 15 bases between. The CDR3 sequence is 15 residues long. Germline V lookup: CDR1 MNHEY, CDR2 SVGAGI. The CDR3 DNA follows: TGTGCCAGCAGTCGTTTAGTACACCCAAACACTGAAGCTTTCTTT. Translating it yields CASSRLVHPNTEAFF.